The entry below describes one TCR beta chain. Its target is unknown. The sample belongs to a study of T cell repertoires in cytomegalovirus infection. TCRdb re-called the reads through MiXCR, storing one row per CDR3 protein. This sample has around 770,000 distinct CDR3 sequences, with 29% found just once. Sequencing used cultured CD8+ T cells from PBMCs, obtained from culture after CMV antigen stimulation. The receptor was isolated from a human donor in good health (CMV status not recorded). Some clones in this sample may be carry-over from other donors' samples.

The CDR3 coding sequence is TGTGCCAGCAGCTTCCCGGGCTACACTGAAGCTTTCTTT. This sequence encodes CASSFPGYTEAFF. The genes are TRBV7-6 and TRBJ1-1; D gene ambiguous. Trimming removed 3 bases from V and 3 bases from J, with 8 bases in between. The CDR3 is 13 amino acids. The germline CDR1 and CDR2 sequences are SGHVS and FNYEAQ.